One sample yielded the 24 T cell receptor beta chains listed below, sequenced in a study of blood T cell repertoires in COVID-19 (dated by TCRdb to the early 2020s). The library was prepared using the immunoSEQ multiplex PCR assay. Entries here come from immuneACCESS through TCRdb and include only in-frame sequences with V and J called. Some clones fail to appear in such tables; in the studies checked, an unresolved V gene covers under half of the shortfall, and the cause of the remainder is unknown. The sample table contains 55,000 to 80,000 clones; only one count was recorded for 75% to 90% of them. The ten largest account for approximately 12% of the sample. Sequencing used peripheral blood. These receptors all stem from a human donor in a cohort sampled during active COVID-19.

The chain has TRBV4-3 and TRBJ2-7; 8 bases are a match to TRBD1. The germline V gene encodes CDR1 LGHNA and CDR2 YSLEER. After removal of 0 bases from V and 1 base from J, the junction contained 11 bases not matched to a gene. The CDR3 extends over 18 amino acids. The CDR3 region is CASSQDLIGTGGSYEQYF. The CDR3, as DNA: TGCGCCAGCAGCCAAGATCTTATTGGGACAGGAGGATCCTACGAGCAGTACTTC.

The chain combines TRBV5-4 with TRBJ2-5; 7 bases are shared with TRBD2. The germline V gene encodes CDR1 SGHNT and CDR2 YYREEE (reference sequence). Trimming took 7 bases from V and 1 from J; bases not matched to a gene: 10. The CDR3 covers 15 residues. This CDR3 reads CASGDAGVVQETQYF. Written as DNA, the CDR3 is TGTGCCAGCGGGGACGCGGGGGTGGTCCAAGAGACCCAGTACTTC.

The genes are TRBV2 and TRBJ1-2; TRBD1 aligns across 7 bases. The germline CDR1 and CDR2 sequences are SNHLY and FYNNEI. This CDR3 is built from 15 residues. V lost 4 bases, J lost 6 bases, and 11 bases stayed unmatched. CDR3 DNA sequence: TGTGCCAGCAGTGGGGATTACAGGGGTTCGGATGGCTACACCTTC. Translation gives CASSGDYRGSDGYTF. Based on the CDR3 plus reference TRBV2 and TRBJ1-2, the full variable domain is EPEVTQTPSHQVTQMGQEVILRCVPISNHLYFYWYRQILGQKVEFLVSFYNNEISEKSEIFDDQFSVERPDGSNFTLKIRSTKLEDSAMYFCASSGDYRGSDGYTFGSGTRLTVV.

The rearrangement links TRBV6-5 to TRBJ2-5, with D possibly TRBD2 on 6 matching bases. V was clipped by 6 bases and J by 5 bases, with 16 bases between them. The CDR3 consists of 14 residues. CDR1 and CDR2 from the germline V gene are MNHEY and SVGAGI. Here the CDR3 reads CASRGGRDWETQYF. CDR3 DNA: TGTGCCAGCAGGGGAGGCAGGGACTGGGAGACCCAGTACTTC.

This chain's CDR3 is CASSYSKGQGLGTQYF. In DNA, the CDR3 is TGTGCCAGCAGTTACTCGAAGGGACAGGGTTTGGGGACCCAGTACTTC. This chain joins TRBV6-2 or TRBV6-3 and TRBJ2-5; 9 positions agree with TRBD1. Per the germline V gene, CDR1 is MNHEY and CDR2 is SVGEGT. V shed 0 bases, J shed 7 bases, and the junction held 9 bases outside the gene matches. The CDR3 extends over 16 amino acids.

The chain carries TRBV2 and TRBJ1-5; D is possibly TRBD1 (5 bases). The CDR3 has 18 residues. Between the trimmed V and J ends, which lost 6 bases and 5 bases, there was a span of 26 bases. CDR1 and CDR2 (germline): SNHLY, FYNNEI. The DNA of the CDR3 is TGTGCCAGCAGCTACGGGGGGAAAGCGGGGCTACTTCATCAGCCCCAGCATTTT. Translated: CASSYGGKAGLLHQPQHF.

The gene calls are TRBV2 and TRBJ2-3; a possible D gene is TRBD2 (6 bases). Germline assignment: CDR1 SNHLY and CDR2 FYNNEI. The CDR3 totals 14 residues. The germline V and J ends were trimmed by 2 bases and 11 bases, with 17 bases remaining between them. The CDR3 spells CASSENRGLHRQYF. The CDR3 DNA follows: TGTGCCAGCAGTGAAAATCGGGGACTCCATAGGCAGTATTTT.

V gene TRBV5-4 combines with J gene TRBJ2-3; 14 bases line up with TRBD2. Trimming removed 0 bases from V and 4 bases from J; junction bases left unmatched: 4. The CDR3 consists of 17 residues. Germline loops: CDR1 SGHNT, CDR2 YYREEE (reference sequence). The CDR3 nucleotides are TGTGCCAGCAGCTTGGGACTAGCGGGGGGGCCATCAGATACGCAGTATTTT. Protein product: CASSLGLAGGPSDTQYF.

The V call is TRBV5-3, the J call TRBJ2-1; weak D call: TRBD1 (5 bases). TRBV5-3 is noted as an ORF with a role that remains uncertain. Trimming left V 2 bases short and J 6 bases short, with 21 bases between. The length of the CDR3 is 17 residues. For the CDR3, the DNA is TGTGCCAGAAGCTTCTCGTTTTCGGGCAGGGCGTCCAATGAGCAGTTCTTC. It translates to CARSFSFSGRASNEQFF.

This chain uses TRBV5-6 with TRBJ1-4; D is unclear. Between the trimmed V and J ends, which lost 4 bases and 4 bases, there was a span of 17 bases. CDR1 SGHDT and CDR2 YYEEEE come from the germline V gene. The CDR3 consists of 16 residues. CDR3 bases: TGTGCCAGCAGCGCTGTGTCGACACCTGGTAATGAAAAACTGTTTTTT. The encoded protein is CASSAVSTPGNEKLFF. Combining the CDR3 with reference TRBV5-6 and TRBJ1-4 gives the whole variable domain DAGVTQSPTHLIKTRGQQVTLRCSPKSGHDTVSWYQQALGQGPQFIFQYYEEEERQRGNFPDRFSGHQFPNYSSELNVNALLLGDSALYLCASSAVSTPGNEKLFFGSGTQLSVL.

Only one count was recorded for this clone. V gene TRBV6-1 combines with J gene TRBJ1-5; 7 nucleotides agree with TRBD1. The V and J ends lost 4 bases and 0 bases, in that order; junction bases with no gene match: 6. The CDR3 is 16 amino acids. CDR1 and CDR2 (germline): MNHNS, SASEGT. CDR3 loop: CASSVETGYSNQPQHF. CDR3 DNA: TGTGCCAGCAGTGTAGAGACAGGGTATAGCAATCAGCCCCAGCATTTT.

J is TRBJ1-1 and V is TRBV6-5; D call uncertain. The V end lost 8 bases, the J end lost 0 bases, and 13 bases lay between the germline ends. This CDR3 is 14 amino acids long. Per germline, CDR1 MNHEY and CDR2 SVGAGI. CDR3 DNA sequence: TGTGCCAGCGGAAGAGGACTCATGAACACTGAAGCTTTCTTT. Amino acids: CASGRGLMNTEAFF.

The rearrangement uses TRBV6-5 and TRBJ2-7; D uncertain. The V end was cut by 2 bases, the J end by 2 bases, with 10 bases between. Germline V gene data show CDR1 as MNHEY and CDR2 as SVGAGI. The CDR3 spans 14 residues. CDR3 residues: CASSYGKRAYEQYF. CDR3 coding DNA: TGTGCCAGCAGTTACGGAAAACGGGCCTACGAGCAGTACTTC.

The chain carries TRBV28 and TRBJ2-2, with TRBD2 as a possible D gene (8 bases). Germline CDR1 reads MDHEN; CDR2 reads SYDVKM. The V and J ends lost 3 bases and 2 bases respectively, with 13 bases between them. The CDR3 consists of 16 residues. The CDR3 is CASSFREGANTGELFF. Here the CDR3 DNA reads TGTGCCAGCAGTTTTCGGGAGGGGGCTAACACCGGGGAGCTGTTTTTT. The variable domain in full, completed from reference TRBV28 and TRBJ2-2, reads DVKVTQSSRYLVKRTGEKVFLECVQDMDHENMFWYRQDPGLGLRLIYFSYDVKMKEKGDIPEGYSVSREKKERFSLILESASTNQTSMYLCASSFREGANTGELFFGEGSRLTVL.

The CDR3 is CASSSRTGTAIYEQYF. CDR3 bases: TGTGCCAGCAGTTCGCGAACCGGGACAGCCATCTACGAGCAGTACTTC. The chain couples TRBV6-5 to TRBJ2-7, with 7 bases matching TRBD1. Germline V gives CDR1 MNHEY, CDR2 SVGAGI. This CDR3 has 16 amino acids. Trimming cost V 4 bases and J 3 bases; bases outside gene matches: 12.

V gene TRBV5-1 combines with J gene TRBJ2-3; 10 nucleotides line up with TRBD2. The V segment lost 0 bases and the J segment 2 bases; nucleotides outside the gene matches: 6. The CDR3 is 17 amino acids. Germline loops: CDR1 SGHRS, CDR2 YFSETQ. CDR3 DNA: TGCGCCAGCAGCTTGGAAGCGGGGGGGCTCATCACAGATACGCAGTATTTT. This codes for CASSLEAGGLITDTQYF.

This clone has a handful of counts. The chain carries TRBV9 and TRBJ2-7; D gene uncertain. The germline gives CDR1 SGDLS, CDR2 YYNGEE. This CDR3 has 15 residues. V lost 0 bases to trimming and J lost 0 bases, with 10 bases between them. Written as DNA, the CDR3 is TGTGCCAGCAGCGTAGGTATCCCTACCTCCTACGAGCAGTACTTC. Protein product: CASSVGIPTSYEQYF.

The V and J genes are TRBV2 and TRBJ1-1; unclear D gene. Per the germline V gene, CDR1 is SNHLY and CDR2 is FYNNEI. V was pared by 7 bases and J by 7 bases, with 10 bases between. The CDR3 contains 11 residues. CDR3 bases: TGTGCCAGCAACCTCAGGTTTGAAGCTTTCTTT. Protein: CASNLRFEAFF.

The rearrangement joins TRBV6-4 to TRBJ2-3, with 8 positions matching TRBD1. With V trimmed by 6 bases and J by 1 base, 6 bases remained unmatched. The CDR3 spans 15 residues. Germline V CDR1 and CDR2: MRHNA, SNTAGT. The CDR3 spells CASSRMTGGTDTQYF. The CDR3 DNA reads TGTGCCAGCAGCCGCATGACAGGGGGCACAGATACGCAGTATTTT.

V and J are TRBV24-1 and TRBJ1-5; D possibly corresponds to TRBD1 (5 bases). V lost 0 bases, J lost 0 bases, and 17 bases lay in between. Germline V gene data show CDR1 as KGHDR and CDR2 as SFDVKD. The CDR3 is made up of 19 amino acids. For the CDR3, the DNA is TGTGCCACCAGTGATTTGCCCCCGGAAGGGGCGGTTAGCAATCAGCCCCAGCATTTT. Amino acid sequence: CATSDLPPEGAVSNQPQHF.

The V and J genes are TRBV30 and TRBJ1-3, with D possibly matching TRBD1 (5 bases). V was shortened by 0 bases and J by 2 bases, with 8 bases between the two germline ends. Per the germline V gene, CDR1 is GTSNPN and CDR2 is SVGIG (reference sequence). The CDR3 is 14 residues long. CDR3 amino acids: CAWSVWGTGNTIYF. CDR3 coding DNA: TGTGCCTGGAGTGTATGGGGCACTGGAAACACCATATATTTT.

V usage is TRBV25-1 and J usage is TRBJ2-3; TRBD2 agrees at 9 bases. Germline lookup yields CDR1 MGHDK and CDR2 SYGVNS. J gave up 2 bases and V 5 bases, and 8 bases lay outside the gene matches. CDR3 length: 16 amino acids. DNA of the CDR3: TGTGCCAGCAGTCGGTACAGCGGGGGGCCCACAGATACGCAGTATTTT. Translation: CASSRYSGGPTDTQYF.

The chain links TRBV5-1 to TRBJ1-2; no reliable D call. The CDR3 contains 14 residues. Germline V lookup: CDR1 SGHRS, CDR2 YFSETQ. The V gene lost 6 bases and the J gene lost 1 base, with 13 bases spanning the gap. The CDR3: CASKFSYLNYGYTF. The CDR3 DNA reads as TGCGCCAGCAAATTCAGTTACCTTAACTATGGCTACACCTTC.

The chain combines TRBV29-1 with TRBJ2-2; TRBD2 matches 8 bases. The CDR3 extends over 14 amino acids. V lost 7 bases and J lost 2; bases outside the gene matches: 6. Per germline, CDR1 SQVTM and CDR2 ANQGSEA. The CDR3 bases are TGCAGCGCCACGGGGGGGACAAACACCGGGGAGCTGTTTTTT. Amino acids: CSATGGTNTGELFF.